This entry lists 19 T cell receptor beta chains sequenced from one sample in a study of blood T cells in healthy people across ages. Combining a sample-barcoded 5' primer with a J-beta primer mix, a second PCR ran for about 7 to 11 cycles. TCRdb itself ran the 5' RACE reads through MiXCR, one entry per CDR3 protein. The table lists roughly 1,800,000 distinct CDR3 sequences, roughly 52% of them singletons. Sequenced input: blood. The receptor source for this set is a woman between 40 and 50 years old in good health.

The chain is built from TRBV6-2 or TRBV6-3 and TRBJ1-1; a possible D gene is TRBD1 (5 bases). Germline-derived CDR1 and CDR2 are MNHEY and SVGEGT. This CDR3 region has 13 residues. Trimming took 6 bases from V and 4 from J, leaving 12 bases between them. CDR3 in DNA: TGTGCCAGCAGAGCGCAGGGTCCCACTGAAGCTTTCTTT. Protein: CASRAQGPTEAFF.

This CDR3 reads CASSLATIFETQYF. DNA of the CDR3: TGTGCCAGCAGCTTAGCTACGATTTTCGAGACCCAGTACTTC. The rearrangement joins TRBV7-2 to TRBJ2-7, with D unresolved. The J call is uncertain, as TRBJ2-5 better fits the DNA end. The length of the CDR3 is 14 residues. Germline V gene lookup returns CDR1 SGHTA and CDR2 FQGNSA.

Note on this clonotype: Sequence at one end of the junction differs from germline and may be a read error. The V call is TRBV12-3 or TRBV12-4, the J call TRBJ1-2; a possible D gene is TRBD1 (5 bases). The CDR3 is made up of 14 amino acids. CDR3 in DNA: TGTACCAGCAGTTTAGGGGCGGGGAACTATGGCTACACCTTC. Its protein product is CTSSLGAGNYGYTF.

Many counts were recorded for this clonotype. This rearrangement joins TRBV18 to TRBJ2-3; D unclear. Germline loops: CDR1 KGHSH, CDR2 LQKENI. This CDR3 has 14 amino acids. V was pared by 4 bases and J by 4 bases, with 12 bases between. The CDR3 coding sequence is TGTGCCAGCTCACTTAGGCAGACGGCAGATACGCAGTATTTT. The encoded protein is CASSLRQTADTQYF.

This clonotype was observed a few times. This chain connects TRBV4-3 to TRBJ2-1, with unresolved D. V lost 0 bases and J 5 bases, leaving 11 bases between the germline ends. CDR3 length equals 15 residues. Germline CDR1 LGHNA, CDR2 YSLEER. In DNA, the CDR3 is TGCGCCAGCAGCCAAGATGGCCAGGTGAACAATGAGCAGTTCTTC. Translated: CASSQDGQVNNEQFF.

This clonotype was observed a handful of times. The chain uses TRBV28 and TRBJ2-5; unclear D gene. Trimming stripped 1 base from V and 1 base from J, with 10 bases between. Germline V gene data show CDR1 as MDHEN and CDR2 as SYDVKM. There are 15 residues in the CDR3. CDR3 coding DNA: TGTGCCAGCAGTTTATACAGATTCCCCCAAGAGACCCAGTACTTC. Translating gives CASSLYRFPQETQYF.

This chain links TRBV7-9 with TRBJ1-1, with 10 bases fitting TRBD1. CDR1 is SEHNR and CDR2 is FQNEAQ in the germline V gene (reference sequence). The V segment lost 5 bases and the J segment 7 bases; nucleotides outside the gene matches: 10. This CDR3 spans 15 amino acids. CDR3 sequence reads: CASSPPDRGRGEAFF. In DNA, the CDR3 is TGTGCCAGCAGCCCGCCCGACAGGGGGCGCGGTGAAGCTTTCTTT.

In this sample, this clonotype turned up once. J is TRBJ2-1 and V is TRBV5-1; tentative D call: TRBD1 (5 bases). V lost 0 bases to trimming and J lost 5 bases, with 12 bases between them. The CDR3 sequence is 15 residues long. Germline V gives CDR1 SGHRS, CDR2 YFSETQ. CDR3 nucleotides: TGCGCCAGCAGCTTGGAAGGGGCGGACGACAATGAGCAGTTCTTC. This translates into CASSLEGADDNEQFF.

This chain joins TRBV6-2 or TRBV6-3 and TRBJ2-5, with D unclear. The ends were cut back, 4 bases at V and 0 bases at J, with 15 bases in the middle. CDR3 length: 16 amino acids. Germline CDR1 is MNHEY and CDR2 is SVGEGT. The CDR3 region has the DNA TGTGCCAGCAGTTTCGGTTGGCAGAAGTACCAAGAGACCCAGTACTTC. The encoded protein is CASSFGWQKYQETQYF.

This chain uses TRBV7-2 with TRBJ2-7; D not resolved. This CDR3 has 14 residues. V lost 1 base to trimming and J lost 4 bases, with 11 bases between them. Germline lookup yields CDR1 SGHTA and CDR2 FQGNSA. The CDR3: CASSLVPIKYEQYF. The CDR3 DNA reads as TGTGCCAGCAGCTTAGTTCCTATAAAATACGAGCAGTACTTC.

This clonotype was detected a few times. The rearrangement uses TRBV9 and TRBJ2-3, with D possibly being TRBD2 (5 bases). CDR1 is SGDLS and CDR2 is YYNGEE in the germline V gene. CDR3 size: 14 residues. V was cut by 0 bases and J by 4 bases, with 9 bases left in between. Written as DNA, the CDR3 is TGTGCCAGCAGCGTAGATCCAGCGGCAGATACGCAGTATTTT. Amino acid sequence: CASSVDPAADTQYF.

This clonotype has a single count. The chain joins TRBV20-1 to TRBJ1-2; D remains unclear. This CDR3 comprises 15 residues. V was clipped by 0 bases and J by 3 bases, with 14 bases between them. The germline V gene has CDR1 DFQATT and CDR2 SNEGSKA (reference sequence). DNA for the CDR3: TGCAGTGCTAGAGACCCTAGAGAGGTGGACTATGGCTACACCTTC. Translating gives CSARDPREVDYGYTF.

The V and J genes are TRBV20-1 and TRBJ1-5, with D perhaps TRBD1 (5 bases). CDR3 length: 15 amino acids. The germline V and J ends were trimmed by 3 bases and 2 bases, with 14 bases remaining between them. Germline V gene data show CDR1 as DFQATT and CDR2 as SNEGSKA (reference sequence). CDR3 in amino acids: CSASNRRGGNQPQHF. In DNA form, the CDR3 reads TGCAGTGCTAGTAACAGGAGGGGAGGCAATCAGCCCCAGCATTTT.

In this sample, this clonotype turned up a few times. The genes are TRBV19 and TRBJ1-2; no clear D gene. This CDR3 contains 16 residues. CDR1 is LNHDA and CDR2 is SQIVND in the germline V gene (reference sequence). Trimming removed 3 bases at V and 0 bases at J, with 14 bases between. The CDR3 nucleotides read TGTGCCAGTAGTATCGGATGGGGATCGGCTAACTATGGCTACACCTTC. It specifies CASSIGWGSANYGYTF.

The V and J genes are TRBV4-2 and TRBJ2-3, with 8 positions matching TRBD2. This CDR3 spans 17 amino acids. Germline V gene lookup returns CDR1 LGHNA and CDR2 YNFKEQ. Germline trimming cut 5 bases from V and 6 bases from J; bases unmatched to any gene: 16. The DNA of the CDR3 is TGTGCCAGCAGCTCTACCTTAGCGGGGTCGCTGACGGATACGCAGTATTTT. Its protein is CASSSTLAGSLTDTQYF.

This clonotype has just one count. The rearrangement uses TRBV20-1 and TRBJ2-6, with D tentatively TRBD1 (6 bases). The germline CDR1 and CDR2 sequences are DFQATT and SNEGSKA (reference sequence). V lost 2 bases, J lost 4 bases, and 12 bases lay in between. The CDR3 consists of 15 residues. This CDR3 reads CSARSGARGANVLTF. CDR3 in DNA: TGCAGTGCTAGATCAGGGGCGCGCGGGGCCAACGTCCTGACTTTC.

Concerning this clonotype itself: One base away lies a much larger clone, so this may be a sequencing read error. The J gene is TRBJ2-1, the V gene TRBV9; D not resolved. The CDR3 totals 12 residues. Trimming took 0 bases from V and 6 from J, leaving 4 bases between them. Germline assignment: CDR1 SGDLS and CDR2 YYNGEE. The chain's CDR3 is CASSVERNEQFF. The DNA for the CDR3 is TGTGCCAGCAGCGTAGAGCGCAATGAGCAGTTCTTC.

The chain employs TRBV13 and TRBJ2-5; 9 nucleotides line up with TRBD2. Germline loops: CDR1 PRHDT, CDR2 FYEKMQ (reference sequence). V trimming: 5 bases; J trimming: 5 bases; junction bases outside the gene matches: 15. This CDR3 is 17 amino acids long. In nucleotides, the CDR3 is TGTGCCAGCAGCACCCGGACTAGCGTGTCTTCGGGTGAGACCCAGTACTTC. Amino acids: CASSTRTSVSSGETQYF.

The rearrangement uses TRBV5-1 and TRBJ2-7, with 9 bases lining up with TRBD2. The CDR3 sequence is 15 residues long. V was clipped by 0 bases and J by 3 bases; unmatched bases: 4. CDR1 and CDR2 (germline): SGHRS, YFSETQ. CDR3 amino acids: CASSLGLAGIYEQYF. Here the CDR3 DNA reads TGCGCCAGCAGCTTGGGTCTAGCGGGGATCTACGAGCAGTACTTC.